The source of this T cell receptor beta chain is a study of shared clonotypes between healthy human individuals. Study context: Each donor contributed plates that comprised three CD4 naive, three CD4 memory, two CD8 naive and one CD8 memory. Study-wide results and limits: The small donor group covered limited genetic and exposure diversity.

In the sorted-subset replicate PCRs, 150 to 250 ng DNA, 25,000 to 30,000 T cell genomes, was used. Produced via immunoSEQ multiplex PCR; TCRdb's table is partial and in-frame only. The table records about 1.1 million clones, 78% of them present only once. Notes on this clone: Its matching antigen is unknown.

Per the germline V gene, CDR1 is SNHLY and CDR2 is FYNNEI. The CDR3 has 14 amino acids. V was clipped by 7 bases and J by 5 bases; unmatched bases: 4. Donation came from healthy HIV-negative adults that had no recent acute infections or vaccinations. The J gene is TRBJ1-5, the V gene TRBV2, with TRBD1 matching 11 bases. The sequencing sample was made of memory CD4+ T cells from PBMCs. The subset was: CD45RA-negative fraction. The receptor was derived from a man aged 18-30 years in good health. Some clones in this sample may be carry-over from other donors' samples. The CDR3: CASKRTGGDQPQHF. CDR3 nucleotide sequence: TGTGCCAGCAAAAGGACAGGGGGCGATCAGCCCCAGCATTTT.